A selection of T cell receptor beta chains follows, all from one sample in a study of cytomegalovirus exposure and HLA in healthy donors. This table comes from immunoSEQ multiplex PCR, and its TCRdb copy is limited to in-frame clones, with some not included. This sample has some 200,000 clones, with 12% found just once. The source material was PBMCs. Receptor source: a man aged 50 to 59 in good health and CMV-seropositive. The CDR3 runs from the conserved cysteine through the conserved F or W.

CDR3aa	v_gene	j_gene
CASSLDIRMGLYPDF	TRBV11-3	TRBJ2-7
CASSLDFREQFF	TRBV7-2	TRBJ2-1
CASSFGDRSNEQFF	TRBV5-1	TRBJ2-1
CASRLGQNTEAFF	TRBV6-6	TRBJ1-1
CAWSPGTGRYEQYF	TRBV30	TRBJ2-7
CASSPGGEPQHF	TRBV14	TRBJ1-5
CASSLYRAGNIQYF	TRBV7-2	TRBJ2-4
CASSPGIADEQFF	TRBV5-6	TRBJ2-1
CASSVEASFLGARNEQFF	TRBV9	TRBJ2-1
CASSIAGSLTYNEQFF	TRBV19	TRBJ2-1
CASSLNMQETQYF	TRBV5-4	TRBJ2-5
CASSVGGGALETQYF	TRBV9	TRBJ2-5
CASHSAGEQFF	TRBV7-2	TRBJ2-1
CASSLRTDTQYF	TRBV6-1	TRBJ2-3
CASSPGLYSTDTQYF	TRBV5-6	TRBJ2-3
CASSWGQGGTEKLFF	TRBV27	TRBJ1-4
CASSPRAGLAGWDNEQFF	TRBV4-3	TRBJ2-1
CASSLWTSGGFGQYF	TRBV5-8	TRBJ2-7
CSARAGETQYF	TRBV20-1	TRBJ2-5
CASSEETAYGYTF	TRBV6-1	TRBJ1-2
CASSRTGWDEKLFF	TRBV5-4	TRBJ1-4
CASSTGLVPDTQYF	TRBV5-4	TRBJ2-3
CASSEAAGISTDTQYF	TRBV2	TRBJ2-3
CASSFVRNNEQFF	TRBV11-3	TRBJ2-1
CASRKYSGDTEAFF	TRBV5-4	TRBJ1-1